These 24 T cell receptor beta chains were sequenced from one sample in a study of regulatory T cells in long-lasting Graves disease. The sample's time point: newly diagnosed GD, antithyroid drugs for less than 3 months. PBMC RNA served as the TCR library source. Relying on iRepertoire HTBI primers and Arm-PCR of CDR3 regions, the team built TCR beta libraries. TCRdb analysed the multiplex PCR reads with MiXCR anew, one entry per CDR3 protein. Altogether roughly 560,000 distinct CDR3 sequences are present, approximately 12% being singletons, with the ten largest covering approximately 9%. These data also featured in a second study, about T cells in Graves' hyperthyroidism and ophthalmopathy.

This sample comprised peripheral blood mononuclear cells (PBMCs), obtained at new diagnosis, from a patient treated with antithyroid drugs. The receptors were gathered from a woman aged 25 to 39 with Graves disease.

Regarding this clonotype: A much bigger clone sits one base away, suggesting this may be a read error. The chain has TRBV7-8 and TRBJ2-7, with TRBD1 matching over 7 bases. The CDR3 contains 18 residues. Germline loops: CDR1 SGHVS, CDR2 FQNEAQ. The CDR3 is CASSLGLIIRQGPYEHYF. CDR3 nucleotide sequence: TGTGCCAGCAGCTTAGGTCTCATTATCCGACAGGGCCCCTACGAGCACTACTTC.

This clonotype was counted many times. The V and J genes are TRBV28 and TRBJ1-5; D not certain. The CDR3 runs to 13 residues. Germline V gene sequence: CDR1 MDHEN, CDR2 SYDVKM. V lost 7 bases and J lost 1, with 8 bases in between. The CDR3, as DNA: TGTGCCAGCAACTCCGGCAGCAATCAGCCCCAGCATTTT. Its protein is CASNSGSNQPQHF.

There are many counts of this clonotype. The chain links TRBV4-2 to TRBJ1-2; 7 bases map to TRBD1. The CDR3 has 14 amino acids. Trimming at V came to 0 bases and at J to 2 bases, leaving 0 bases not matched to a gene. The germline V gene has CDR1 LGHNA and CDR2 YNFKEQ. This chain's CDR3 is CASSQETGNYGYTF. CDR3 DNA sequence: TGTGCCAGCAGCCAAGAGACAGGGAACTATGGCTACACCTTC.

This clonotype was seen many times. CDR3 amino acids: CASSLALPEQYF. CDR3 DNA: TGTGCCAGCAGTTTAGCGCTCCCCGAGCAGTACTTC. This chain uses TRBV12-3 or TRBV12-4 with TRBJ2-7; D gene uncertain. V lost 0 bases to trimming and J lost 6 bases, with 6 bases between them. The CDR3 is 12 amino acids.

The rearrangement uses TRBV9 and TRBJ2-1, with unresolved D. The V gene lost 0 bases and the J gene lost 0 bases, with 7 bases spanning the gap. The CDR3 consists of 15 residues. The germline V gene encodes CDR1 SGDLS and CDR2 YYNGEE. CDR3 loop: CASSVGVISYNEQFF. CDR3 in DNA: TGTGCCAGCAGCGTAGGTGTCATCTCCTACAATGAGCAGTTCTTC.

This clonotype was counted ten times or more. V gene TRBV25-1 combines with J gene TRBJ2-1; D uncertain. The V end was cut by 3 bases, the J end by 10 bases, with 13 bases between. The V gene's germline CDR1 is MGHDK and CDR2 SYGVNS. This CDR3 contains 13 residues. The CDR3 here is CASSEIFPGEQFF. The CDR3 nucleotides read TGTGCCAGCAGTGAGATCTTCCCCGGGGAGCAGTTCTTC. Variable domain in full (rest from reference TRBV25-1 and TRBJ2-1): EADIYQTPRYLVIGTGKKITLECSQTMGHDKMYWYQQDPGMELHLIHYSYGVNSTEKGDLSSESTVSRIRTEHFPLTLESARPSHTSQYLCASSEIFPGEQFFGPGTRLTVL.

This clonotype was seen many times. The chain recombines TRBV11-2 with TRBJ2-1; 8 bases match TRBD1. Germline V gene data show CDR1 as SGHAT and CDR2 as FQNNGV. There are 15 residues in the CDR3. The V and J ends lost 6 bases and 3 bases, in that order; junction bases with no gene match: 7. For the CDR3, the DNA is TGTGCCAGCAGGAGGACAGGGACAAACTACAATGAGCAGTTCTTC. This encodes CASRRTGTNYNEQFF.

V usage is TRBV4-3 and J usage is TRBJ2-7, with 8 nucleotides matching TRBD1. V trimming: 6 bases; J trimming: 0 bases; junction bases outside the gene matches: 7. The CDR3 extends over 15 amino acids. Looked up from germline, CDR1 is LGHNA and CDR2 is YSLEER. The CDR3 protein is CASSSDREISYEQYF. The CDR3 nucleotides read TGCGCCAGCAGTTCGGACAGGGAGATCTCCTACGAGCAGTACTTC.

This rearrangement joins TRBV7-8 to TRBJ2-1; weak D call: TRBD2 (5 bases). CDR3 size: 15 residues. Trimming cost V 4 bases and J 2 bases, with 12 bases left between them. Germline V lookup: CDR1 SGHVS, CDR2 FQNEAQ. The DNA for the CDR3 is TGTGCCAGCAGCTCCCTCCCGGGAACCTACAATGAGCAGTTCTTC. Its translation: CASSSLPGTYNEQFF.

This clonotype was recorded at least ten times. V gene TRBV5-6 combines with J gene TRBJ1-2, with a weak D call TRBD1 (5 bases). The germline V gene has CDR1 SGHDT and CDR2 YYEEEE. Trimming took off 2 bases at V and 4 bases at J, with 9 bases between the two ends. The CDR3 has 13 amino acids. The CDR3 nucleotides are TGTGCCAGCAGCTTCTCAGGGCTCTATGGCTACACCTTC. Translated, it gives CASSFSGLYGYTF.

This clonotype was observed many times. This chain uses TRBV29-1 with TRBJ2-1, with D maybe TRBD1 (6 bases). From germline, CDR1 is SQVTM and CDR2 ANQGSEA. The ends were cut back, 7 bases at V and 7 bases at J, with 17 bases in the middle. The CDR3 loop spans 13 amino acids. The CDR3 sequence is CSAPGDNSNEQFF. The CDR3 nucleotides read TGCAGCGCGCCCGGGGACAATTCTAATGAGCAGTTCTTC.

This clonotype was counted at least ten times. This rearrangement joins TRBV20-1 to TRBJ2-1; D is unclear. Germline values: CDR1 DFQATT, CDR2 SNEGSKA (reference sequence). CDR3 length: 11 amino acids. V lost 5 bases and J 7 bases, leaving 9 bases between the germline ends. CDR3 in amino acids: CSAELGNEQFF. The CDR3 nucleotides are TGCAGTGCTGAACTGGGTAATGAGCAGTTCTTC.

The chain joins TRBV20-1 to TRBJ2-1; 12 positions agree with TRBD2. This CDR3 spans 16 amino acids. Germline V lookup: CDR1 DFQATT, CDR2 SNEGSKA (reference sequence). V trimming: 1 base; J trimming: 7 bases; junction bases outside the gene matches: 8. The CDR3 region has the DNA TGCAGTGCTAGAGGAGCTAGCGGGAGGGCCCGAAATGAGCAGTTCTTC. Its translation: CSARGASGRARNEQFF.

The sample holds many counts of this clonotype. This chain connects TRBV12-3 or TRBV12-4 to TRBJ2-1; 16 bases are shared with TRBD2. Germline trimming cut 3 bases from V and 7 bases from J; bases unmatched to any gene: 9. The CDR3 runs to 18 residues. The CDR3 here is CASSFEGLAGGPGNEQFF. The CDR3 DNA reads TGTGCCAGCAGTTTTGAGGGACTAGCGGGAGGGCCGGGGAATGAGCAGTTCTTC.

Concerning this clonotype: A much larger clonotype is one base distant, so this may be a read error. No conserved phenylalanine or tryptophan is present at the end of the CDR3, so a read error is the likely explanation. The chain employs TRBV19 and TRBJ1-5, with D possibly matching TRBD1 (5 bases). V dropped 8 bases and J dropped 2 bases, with 13 bases sitting between them. The CDR3 totals 14 residues. CDR1 LNHDA and CDR2 SQIVND come from the germline V gene (reference sequence). In DNA, the CDR3 is TGTGCCAGTTCCCGGCGGGACGGCAATCAGCCCCAGCATTCT. Translated: CASSRRDGNQPQHS.

This clonotype was counted between two and nine times. The chain carries TRBV12-3 or TRBV12-4 and TRBJ1-3; 11 bases match TRBD1. The CDR3 covers 14 residues. V trimming: 3 bases; J trimming: 8 bases; junction bases outside the gene matches: 3. Here the CDR3 reads CASSFGTGGDTIYF. As DNA, the CDR3 is TGTGCCAGCAGTTTCGGGACAGGGGGGGACACCATATATTTT.

At least ten counts were recorded for this clonotype. The chain is built from TRBV28 and TRBJ1-5; D is unresolved. This CDR3 contains 15 residues. V was trimmed by 7 bases and J by 3 bases, leaving 16 bases between them. CDR1 MDHEN and CDR2 SYDVKM come from the germline V gene. The CDR3 DNA reads as TGTGCCAGCACACCCCTCCGGGCCCTCAATCAGCCCCAGCATTTT. Its translation is CASTPLRALNQPQHF.

This clonotype was seen many times. This rearrangement joins TRBV12-3 or TRBV12-4 to TRBJ2-7; weak D call: TRBD2 (5 bases). Between the trimmed V and J ends, which lost 4 bases and 3 bases, there was a span of 13 bases. The CDR3 has 14 amino acids. This CDR3 reads CASSSLGGFYEQYF. As DNA, the CDR3 is TGTGCCAGCAGTTCCCTGGGCGGGTTCTACGAGCAGTACTTC.

This clonotype was observed a handful of times. The CDR3 is CASTPGGSLKTHTYGYTF. CDR3 coding DNA: TGTGCCAGCACCCCAGGAGGCAGTCTCAAAACGCATACCTATGGCTACACCTTC. The chain joins TRBV27 to TRBJ1-2, with D hard to call. The CDR3 has 18 amino acids. Trimming cost V 7 bases and J 4 bases, with 28 bases left between them. Per germline, CDR1 MNHEY and CDR2 SMNVEV (reference sequence).

At least ten counts were recorded for this clonotype. This sequence joins TRBV19 and TRBJ2-2; 10 bases are a match to TRBD1. Germline CDR1 and CDR2: LNHDA and SQIVND (reference sequence). The CDR3 length is 16 residues. The trim removed 10 bases at V and 3 bases at J, leaving 11 bases unmatched. CDR3 DNA sequence: TGTGCCACGTACCGGGACAGGGGTGTGGACACCGGGGAGCTGTTTTTT. Its translation is CATYRDRGVDTGELFF.

This clonotype occurred many times. This rearrangement joins TRBV2 to TRBJ1-2, with 9 bases aligning to TRBD1. This CDR3 is built from 15 residues. Trimming removed 4 bases from V and 4 bases from J; junction bases left unmatched: 7. Germline-derived CDR1 and CDR2 are SNHLY and FYNNEI. CDR3 in amino acids: CASSGRTGAPYGYTF. The CDR3, as DNA: TGTGCCAGCAGTGGCAGGACAGGGGCCCCCTATGGCTACACCTTC.

On this clonotype itself: One end of the junction does not line up with germline, which may come from a read error. For the CDR3, the DNA is TGTGCCACCAGTGATAGGCTACTGAACACCGGGGAGCTGTTTTTT. This encodes CATSDRLLNTGELFF. This chain links TRBV12-3 or TRBV12-4 with TRBJ2-2; D gene unclear. The CDR3 contains 15 residues.

V is TRBV9 and J is TRBJ1-1; 7 bases are a match to TRBD1. The CDR3 runs 14 residues. After removal of 3 bases from V and 5 bases from J, the junction contained 7 bases not matched to a gene. Germline loops: CDR1 SGDLS, CDR2 YYNGEE. CDR3 coding DNA: TGTGCCAGCAGCGCCCAGACAGGGTGGACTGAAGCTTTCTTT. It yields the protein CASSAQTGWTEAFF. Full variable domain (missing parts from reference TRBV9 and TRBJ1-1): DSGVTQTPKHLITATGQRVTLRCSPRSGDLSVYWYQQSLDQGLQFLIQYYNGEERAKGNILERFSAQQFPDLHSELNLSSLELGDSALYFCASSAQTGWTEAFFGQGTRLTVV.

V is TRBV27 and J is TRBJ2-7; 7 positions agree with TRBD2. Trimming removed 6 bases from V and 4 bases from J; junction bases left unmatched: 9. This CDR3 is 14 amino acids long. Germline-derived CDR1 and CDR2 are MNHEY and SMNVEV (reference sequence). The CDR3 DNA reads as TGTGCCAGCAGCCTAGCGGCGACAGTATACGAGCAGTACTTC. Translating gives CASSLAATVYEQYF.